This T cell receptor (beta chain) was observed in a study of blood T cells in healthy people across ages. Study information: Through template switching, about one barcoded beta molecule was captured per two T cells, as measured in model experiments.

Through a sample-barcoded 5' primer and a J-beta primer mix, a second PCR was run for roughly 6 to 11 cycles. TCRdb re-analysed the 5' RACE reads in MiXCR, keeping a single row per CDR3 protein. The profile shows roughly 1 million distinct CDR3 sequences, roughly a quarter of them singletons. V lost 0 bases to trimming and J lost 4 bases; unmatched junction nucleotides: 7. The germline CDR1 and CDR2 sequences are SEHNR and FQNEAQ (reference sequence). The CDR3 contains 16 residues. The sample was also reused in another study, on T cells of mothers and their children. That report notes: The second PCR's M1S primer added sample barcodes and 2-4 random nucleotides.

V is TRBV7-9 and J is TRBJ1-1; 8 nucleotides agree with TRBD1. The source material was blood. This TCR derives from a girl aged 2 to 10 in good health. This CDR3 reads CASSLAAGGESTEAFF. The CDR3 DNA reads TGTGCCAGCAGCTTAGCAGCAGGGGGCGAATCCACTGAAGCTTTCTTT.